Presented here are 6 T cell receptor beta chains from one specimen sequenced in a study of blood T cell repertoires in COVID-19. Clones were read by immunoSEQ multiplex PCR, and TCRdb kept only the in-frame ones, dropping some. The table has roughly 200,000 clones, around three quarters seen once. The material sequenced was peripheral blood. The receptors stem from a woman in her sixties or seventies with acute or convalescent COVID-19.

The CDR3 is CASSTRDSFNTEAFF. CDR3 nucleotide sequence: TGTGCCAGCAGCACCAGGGACAGCTTTAACACTGAAGCTTTCTTT. The V call is TRBV7-2, the J call TRBJ1-1, with 7 bases aligning to TRBD1. This CDR3 comprises 15 residues. Germline V lookup: CDR1 SGHTA, CDR2 FQGNSA. V was pared by 5 bases and J by 2 bases, with 8 bases of the junction left unmatched.

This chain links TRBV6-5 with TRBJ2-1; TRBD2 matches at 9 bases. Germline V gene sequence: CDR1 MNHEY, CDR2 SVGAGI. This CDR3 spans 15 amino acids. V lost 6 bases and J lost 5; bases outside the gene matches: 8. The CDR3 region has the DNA TGTGCCAGCAGGACAAGCGGGAGGTTTGACAATGAGCAGTTCTTC. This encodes CASRTSGRFDNEQFF.

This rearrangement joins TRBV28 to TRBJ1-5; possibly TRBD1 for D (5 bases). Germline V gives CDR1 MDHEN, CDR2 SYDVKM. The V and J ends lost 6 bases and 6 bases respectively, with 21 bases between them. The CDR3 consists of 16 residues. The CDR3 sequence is CASSPPYGGPGQPQHF. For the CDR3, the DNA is TGTGCCAGCAGCCCACCATACGGGGGTCCAGGTCAGCCCCAGCATTTT.

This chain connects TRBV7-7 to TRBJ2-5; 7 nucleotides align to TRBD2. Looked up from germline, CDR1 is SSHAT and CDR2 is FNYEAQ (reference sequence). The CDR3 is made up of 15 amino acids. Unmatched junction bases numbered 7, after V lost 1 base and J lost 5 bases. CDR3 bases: TGTGCCAGCAGCTTAGGCAGCGGGATGGCTGAGACCCAGTACTTC. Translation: CASSLGSGMAETQYF.

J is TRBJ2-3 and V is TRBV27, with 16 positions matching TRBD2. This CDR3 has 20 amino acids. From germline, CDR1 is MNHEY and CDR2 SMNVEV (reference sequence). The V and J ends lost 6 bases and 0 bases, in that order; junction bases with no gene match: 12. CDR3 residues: CASSPKGGTSGRASTDTQYF. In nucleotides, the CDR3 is TGTGCCAGCAGCCCGAAGGGGGGGACTAGCGGGAGGGCCAGCACAGATACGCAGTATTTT.

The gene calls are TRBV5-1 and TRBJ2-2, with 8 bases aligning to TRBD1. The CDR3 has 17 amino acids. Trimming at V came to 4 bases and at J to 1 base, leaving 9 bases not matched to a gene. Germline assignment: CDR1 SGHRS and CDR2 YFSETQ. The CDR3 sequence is CASSANSGTGNTGELFF. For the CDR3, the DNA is TGCGCCAGCAGCGCAAATTCCGGGACAGGGAACACCGGGGAGCTGTTTTTT.